Below are 18 T cell receptor beta chains sequenced from a single sample in a study of post-analysis software for immune sequencing data. Study findings and constraints: Among roughly five TRBV segments more frequent in patients than controls were TRBV5-6, TRBV5-1 and TRBV20-1.

Built from TCR beta cDNA, the libraries had unique molecular identifiers in them. TCRdb reprocessed the PCR reads with MiXCR, giving one entry per CDR3 protein. The sample consists of over 250,000 distinct CDR3 sequences, approximately 34% of them appearing once. Their antigens are not known. Sequencing input: blood. Source of these receptors: a girl aged 10-17 years with multiple sclerosis.

This clonotype came up many times. The chain has TRBV5-1 and TRBJ2-1; D possibly corresponds to TRBD1 (5 bases). The germline V and J ends were trimmed by 4 bases and 1 base, with 12 bases remaining between them. The CDR3 consists of 15 residues. Germline V CDR1 and CDR2: SGHRS, YFSETQ. The CDR3 is CASSRGRRSYNEQFF. CDR3 DNA: TGCGCCAGCAGCAGGGGCAGGAGATCCTACAATGAGCAGTTCTTC.

This clonotype showed up just a few times. The junction shows a germline mismatch at one end, possibly a read error. This chain connects TRBV15 to TRBJ2-2, with D uncertain. This CDR3 spans 12 amino acids. Germline-derived CDR1 and CDR2 are LNHNV and YYDKDF (reference sequence). CDR3 DNA: TGTACCACCAGCAGAGCGACCGGGGAGCTGTTTTTT. Its translation: CTTSRATGELFF.

As to this clonotype: The junction departs from the called germline gene at one end, perhaps through a read error. The rearrangement joins TRBV7-9 to TRBJ1-4, with D possibly TRBD1 on 5 matching bases. The CDR3 spans 15 residues. Germline V gives CDR1 SEHNR, CDR2 FQNEAQ (reference sequence). The CDR3 region has the DNA TGTGCCAGCAGCCCCCCGGGGGAGGCTAATGAAGAACTGTTTTTT. This sequence encodes CASSPPGEANEELFF.

In this sample, this clonotype turned up once. The chain employs TRBV20-1 and TRBJ2-7, with D perhaps being TRBD1 or TRBD2 (6 bases each). CDR1 is DFQATT and CDR2 is SNEGSKA in the germline V gene (reference sequence). Trimming removed 6 bases at V and 3 bases at J, with 9 bases between. CDR3 length: 11 amino acids. The CDR3 DNA follows: TGCAGTGCCGGAGGGGGCTACGAGCAGTACTTC. Translation: CSAGGGYEQYF.

This clonotype occurred a few times. This chain uses TRBV6-6 with TRBJ1-1, with D hard to call. The CDR3 totals 12 residues. V was clipped by 8 bases and J by 0 bases, with 7 bases between them. Germline V CDR1 and CDR2: MNHNY, SVGAGI (reference sequence). CDR3 bases: TGTGCCAGCGGGTTAATGAACACTGAAGCTTTCTTT. This codes for CASGLMNTEAFF.

Comment on this clonotype: A much larger clone differs from this one at a single base, so this may be a read error. As DNA, the CDR3 is TGTACCAGCAGTTTAGGACAGGGCTTCTATGGCTACACCTTC. Encoded protein: CTSSLGQGFYGYTF. The V and J genes are TRBV28 and TRBJ1-2, with 8 bases matching TRBD1. This CDR3 has 14 residues. The germline CDR1 and CDR2 sequences are MDHEN and SYDVKM.

This clonotype was seen at least ten times. The genes are TRBV6-6 and TRBJ2-1; D gene unclear. V was shortened by 5 bases and J by 7 bases, with 12 bases between the two germline ends. The CDR3 sequence is 13 residues long. Germline values: CDR1 MNHNY, CDR2 SVGAGI (reference sequence). In DNA form, the CDR3 reads TGTGCCAGCAGTACGGCAGGAGAGAATGAGCAGTTCTTC. Its protein product is CASSTAGENEQFF.

This clonotype was counted many times. This rearrangement joins TRBV29-1 to TRBJ2-4, with D possibly TRBD2 on 5 matching bases. This CDR3 comprises 13 residues. Trimming removed 7 bases at V and 0 bases at J, with 10 bases between. Germline V gives CDR1 SQVTM, CDR2 ANQGSEA. DNA for the CDR3: TGCAGCGCTGGAGGTCTAGCCAAAAACATTCAGTACTTC. Translation gives CSAGGLAKNIQYF.

The genes are TRBV20-1 and TRBJ2-2; TRBD2 is a possible D gene (7 bases). CDR3 size: 15 residues. Between the trimmed V and J ends, which lost 5 bases and 7 bases, there was a span of 20 bases. The germline V gene encodes CDR1 DFQATT and CDR2 SNEGSKA (reference sequence). CDR3 loop: CSAGGEGQGNGELFF. The CDR3 nucleotides read TGCAGTGCTGGCGGGGAGGGACAAGGGAACGGGGAGCTGTTTTTT.

Notes on this clonotype: A much larger clone differs from this one at a single base, so this may be a read error. The chain employs TRBV28 and TRBJ2-7; 10 nucleotides match TRBD1. The CDR3 covers 14 residues. Germline V gene lookup returns CDR1 MDHEN and CDR2 SYDVKM. The J segment lost 5 bases and the V segment lost 8 bases, leaving 9 bases of the junction unmatched. The CDR3 DNA reads TGTGCCAGCGGCATAGGGACAGGGGACGACGAGCAGTACTTC. It is translated as CASGIGTGDDEQYF.

This clonotype was observed at least ten times. V and J are TRBV7-9 and TRBJ2-1, with TRBD1 identical over 8 bases. After removal of 5 bases from V and 12 bases from J, the junction contained 18 bases not matched to a gene. Germline CDR1 is SEHNR and CDR2 is FQNEAQ (reference sequence). There are 16 residues in the CDR3. The CDR3 DNA sequence: TGTGCCAGCAGCACAGCCCCGGGACAGGTTTCAATGGGGCAGTTCTTC. Translated: CASSTAPGQVSMGQFF. Together with reference TRBV7-9 and TRBJ2-1, the CDR3 gives the full variable domain: DTGVSQNPRHKITKRGQNVTFRCDPISEHNRLYWYRQTLGQGPEFLTYFQNEAQLEKSRLLSDRFSAERPKGSFSTLEIQRTEQGDSAMYLCASSTAPGQVSMGQFFGPGTRLTVL.

The CDR3 loop reads CASSQRTGSSGANVLTF. The DNA for the CDR3 is TGCGCCAGCAGCCAACGGACAGGATCTTCTGGGGCCAACGTCCTGACTTTC. This chain links TRBV5-1 with TRBJ2-6; 7 positions match TRBD1. CDR1 and CDR2 from the germline V gene are SGHRS and YFSETQ. The CDR3 runs 17 residues. V shed 4 bases and J 1 base; nucleotides not matched to a gene: 8.

The chain has TRBV20-1 and TRBJ1-5; D not resolved. V was cut by 3 bases and J by 3 bases, with 6 bases left in between. The V gene's germline CDR1 is DFQATT and CDR2 SNEGSKA (reference sequence). The CDR3 runs to 12 residues. The CDR3 is CSASGLNQPQHF. CDR3 in DNA: TGCAGTGCTAGTGGTCTCAATCAGCCCCAGCATTTT.

In its sample, this clonotype was seen a few times. V is TRBV9 and J is TRBJ2-1; no definite D call. Germline values: CDR1 SGDLS, CDR2 YYNGEE. The CDR3 sequence is 13 residues long. The V end was cut by 0 bases, the J end by 2 bases, with 3 bases between. The CDR3: CASSVGTYNEQFF. For the CDR3, the DNA is TGTGCCAGCAGCGTAGGAACCTACAATGAGCAGTTCTTC.

This clonotype was counted a few times. This chain links TRBV10-3 with TRBJ2-2; 14 positions match TRBD2. The germline V gene has CDR1 ENHRY and CDR2 SYGVKD. The CDR3 has 18 amino acids. Unmatched junction bases numbered 7, after V lost 7 bases and J lost 0 bases. CDR3 amino acids: CAINLGLAGVSNTGELFF. The CDR3 DNA reads as TGTGCCATCAACCTGGGACTAGCGGGAGTCTCGAACACCGGGGAGCTGTTTTTT.

The chain combines TRBV5-5 with TRBJ2-7; D perhaps matches TRBD2 (7 bases). There are 14 residues in the CDR3. V was clipped by 6 bases and J by 7 bases, with 20 bases between them. Per the germline V gene, CDR1 is SGHKS and CDR2 is YYEKEE (reference sequence). The CDR3 loop is CASTIKGGDNEQYF. The CDR3 DNA follows: TGTGCCAGCACCATCAAGGGGGGGGACAATGAGCAGTACTTC.

The rearrangement uses TRBV28 and TRBJ1-1; no firm D call. V shed 3 bases and J shed 4 bases, with 12 bases lying between them. The CDR3 covers 14 residues. In germline, CDR1 is MDHEN, CDR2 SYDVKM. Here the CDR3 reads CASSLPGWGTEAFF. CDR3 DNA: TGTGCCAGCAGTTTGCCGGGATGGGGCACTGAAGCTTTCTTT.

This clonotype was counted ten times or more. The rearrangement uses TRBV7-2 and TRBJ2-1; TRBD2 aligns across 8 bases. Looked up from germline, CDR1 is SGHTA and CDR2 is FQGNSA. The junction had 8 bases not matched to a gene; V was cut back by 6 bases and J by 1 base. The CDR3 loop spans 16 amino acids. The CDR3 here is CASSPAGEESYNEQFF. The CDR3 DNA follows: TGTGCCAGCAGTCCAGCGGGAGAGGAGTCCTACAATGAGCAGTTCTTC.